Sequencing of this T cell receptor (beta chain) was carried out in a study of shared clonotypes between healthy human individuals. Execution of the assay was at deep level. Only in-frame clones appear in the TCRdb table, and some are missing; sequencing was by immunoSEQ multiplex PCR. The profile covers 1.4 million to 1.5 million clones, with around 97% appearing a single time and roughly 1.2% taken by the ten largest. Donors, without exception, were Caucasian adults residing in Nashville, Tennessee. This clone was detected only once. Its matching antigen is unknown. Trimming stripped 2 bases from V and 2 bases from J, with 11 bases between. The germline V gene has CDR1 SGDLS and CDR2 YYNGEE. CDR3 length: 14 residues. General study results and limits: Represented diversity, genetic and exposure-history alike, was limited by few donors.

This clonotype originated in a man aged 25 to 45 in good health. The V and J genes are TRBV9 and TRBJ2-7; TRBD1 might be the D (6 bases). The sample consisted of naive CD4+ T cells sorted from blood. Subset meaning: CD45RA+ positively selected. CDR3 sequence (DNA): TGTGCCAGCAGCGTTACCGGACAGCCCTACGAGCAGTACTTC. As protein: CASSVTGQPYEQYF.